One and the same sample provided the 27 T cell receptor beta chains below, sequenced in a study of CD8+ T cells in alopecia areata. Treatment here: oral pan-JAK inhibitor, 5-10 mg twice daily. Extraction and reverse transcription of RNA yielded cDNA as the sequencing template. Using immunoSEQ multiplex PCR, the repertoire was profiled, and TCRdb retains in-frame clones only, with some absent. The sample carries 90,000 to 150,000 clones, more than 40% recorded once. The sample was CD4+ T cells sorted from blood, taken at week 4, from a patient treated with tofacitinib. The receptors here all came from a human donor with alopecia areata.

Turning to this clone: The same CDR3 can be traced to other DNA sequences in this sample. The chain joins TRBV29-1 to TRBJ1-1, with D hard to call. Germline CDR1 and CDR2: SQVTM and ANQGSEA. Deletions cut 6 bases from V and 0 bases from J, with 11 bases between. The CDR3 is 13 residues long. CDR3 bases: TGCAGCGTGGAACAGCTGATGAACACTGAAGCTTTCTTT. Translation gives CSVEQLMNTEAFF.

The rearrangement joins TRBV5-1 to TRBJ2-7; maybe TRBD2 (5 bases). With 0 bases removed from V and 6 bases from J, the gap between germline ends came to 7 bases. The CDR3 loop spans 12 amino acids. Germline values: CDR1 SGHRS, CDR2 YFSETQ. The DNA for the CDR3 is TGCGCCAGCAGCTTGGGAGGGCTCGAGCAGTACTTC. Amino acids: CASSLGGLEQYF.

The V call is TRBV14, the J call TRBJ1-2; the D is unclear. CDR1 and CDR2 from the germline V gene are SGHDN and FVKESK. The V end lost 1 base, the J end lost 8 bases, and 14 bases lay between the germline ends. This CDR3 has 14 amino acids. CDR3 loop: CASSQAGPLRGYTF. As DNA, the CDR3 is TGTGCCAGCAGCCAAGCGGGCCCACTAAGGGGCTACACCTTC.

This clone was seen a single time. The CDR3 sequence: CASSGLPVSGNTIYF. The CDR3 DNA reads TGTGCCAGCAGCGGGTTACCGGTCTCTGGAAACACCATATATTTT. This chain links TRBV27 with TRBJ1-3; D is unresolved. The CDR3 spans 15 residues. The V gene lost 6 bases and the J gene lost 0 bases, with 12 bases spanning the gap. Germline CDR1 reads MNHEY; CDR2 reads SMNVEV (reference sequence).

The chain joins TRBV27 to TRBJ2-2, with a possible D match to TRBD2 (7 bases). This CDR3 comprises 15 residues. Germline CDR1 MNHEY, CDR2 SMNVEV (reference sequence). V lost 6 bases to trimming and J lost 4 bases, with 15 bases between them. The CDR3 sequence is CASRHGGRSTGELFF. For the CDR3, the DNA is TGTGCCAGCAGGCACGGGGGGCGAAGCACCGGGGAGCTGTTTTTT.

This chain links TRBV29-1 with TRBJ1-5; D not certain. Trimming removed 4 bases from V and 5 bases from J, with 15 bases in between. CDR1 and CDR2 (germline): SQVTM, ANQGSEA. The CDR3 is made up of 14 amino acids. CDR3 protein: CSVGGGTRDQPQHF. The DNA for the CDR3 is TGCAGCGTTGGAGGAGGAACTAGGGATCAGCCCCAGCATTTT.

The rearrangement links TRBV13 to TRBJ2-6, with TRBD1 matching 8 bases. Trimming at V came to 5 bases and at J to 0 bases, leaving 6 bases not matched to a gene. The CDR3 runs 17 residues. Germline V gene sequence: CDR1 PRHDT, CDR2 FYEKMQ (reference sequence). DNA of the CDR3: TGTGCCAGCAGCGAGGGACAGGTACGCTCTGGGGCCAACGTCCTGACTTTC. Its translation: CASSEGQVRSGANVLTF.

The chain joins TRBV2 to TRBJ2-1, with D tentatively TRBD2 (5 bases). V was shortened by 1 base and J by 7 bases, with 17 bases between the two germline ends. The CDR3 is made up of 16 amino acids. The germline gives CDR1 SNHLY, CDR2 FYNNEI. The CDR3 sequence: CASSEERAGLRNEQFF. CDR3 DNA: TGTGCCAGCAGTGAAGAAAGGGCGGGTTTGAGGAATGAGCAGTTCTTC.

The J gene is TRBJ1-6, the V gene TRBV29-1; D unresolved. The CDR3 extends over 13 amino acids. Trimming removed 2 bases at V and 3 bases at J, with 5 bases between. CDR1 and CDR2 from the germline V gene are SQVTM and ANQGSEA. CDR3 protein: CSVEFDYNSPLHF. The CDR3 nucleotides are TGCAGCGTTGAATTTGACTATAATTCACCCCTCCACTTT. Based on the CDR3 plus reference TRBV29-1 and TRBJ1-6, the full variable domain is SAVISQKPSRDICQRGTSLTIQCQVDSQVTMMFWYRQQPGQSLTLIATANQGSEATYESGFVIDKFPISRPNLTFSTLTVSNMSPEDSSIYLCSVEFDYNSPLHFGNGTRLTVT.

The chain links TRBV7-3 to TRBJ2-1, with TRBD2 matching 8 bases. The germline gives CDR1 SGHTA, CDR2 FQGTGA. V trimming: 5 bases; J trimming: 7 bases; junction bases outside the gene matches: 7. CDR3 length: 14 amino acids. CDR3 in amino acids: CASSHRGGTNEQFF. As DNA, the CDR3 is TGTGCCAGCAGCCACCGGGGGGGAACGAATGAGCAGTTCTTC.

The chain carries TRBV6-5 and TRBJ1-2, with D possibly being TRBD1 (6 bases). With 6 bases removed from V and 7 bases from J, the gap between germline ends came to 15 bases. This CDR3 comprises 13 residues. Germline loops: CDR1 MNHEY, CDR2 SVGAGI. For the CDR3, the DNA is TGTGCCAGCAGAAACGGGGGGGCCCGTGGCTACACCTTC. Residues: CASRNGGARGYTF.

The table lists this clone with a count of one. This sequence joins TRBV4-1 and TRBJ2-1; D ambiguous. This CDR3 spans 12 amino acids. Germline V gene lookup returns CDR1 MGHRA and CDR2 YSYEKL. Trimming cost V 2 bases and J 6 bases, with 5 bases left between them. CDR3 loop: CASSQTRNEQFF. As DNA, the CDR3 is TGCGCCAGCAGCCAAACTCGCAATGAGCAGTTCTTC.

The CDR3 DNA is TGCAGCGTAGGGGTCGGGGAGACCCAGTACTTC. It yields the protein CSVGVGETQYF. The chain has TRBV29-1 and TRBJ2-5; possible D gene TRBD1, 5 bases. Germline CDR1 SQVTM, CDR2 ANQGSEA. V was trimmed by 6 bases and J by 5 bases, leaving 10 bases between them. There are 11 residues in the CDR3.

There are a few counts of this clone. The chain has TRBV19 and TRBJ2-1; 7 nucleotides align to TRBD1. V shed 6 bases and J 1 base; nucleotides not matched to a gene: 3. CDR1 and CDR2 (germline): LNHDA, SQIVND (reference sequence). The CDR3 contains 14 residues. This CDR3 reads CASSLTGSYNEQFF. For the CDR3, the DNA is TGTGCCAGTAGCCTGACAGGGTCCTACAATGAGCAGTTCTTC.

This clone was found once. The V and J genes are TRBV29-1 and TRBJ1-1, with D unresolved. CDR1 and CDR2 from the germline V gene are SQVTM and ANQGSEA. The V and J ends lost 4 bases and 3 bases respectively, with 3 bases between them. There are 10 residues in the CDR3. Here the CDR3 DNA reads TGCAGCGTTGCCCACACTGAAGCTTTCTTT. Protein product: CSVAHTEAFF.

The chain has TRBV7-6 and TRBJ1-2, with D uncertain. V lost 4 bases and J 8 bases, leaving 11 bases between the germline ends. The CDR3 consists of 12 residues. Per germline, CDR1 SGHVS and CDR2 FNYEAQ. CDR3 in amino acids: CASSSAAVGYTF. In DNA, the CDR3 is TGTGCCAGCAGCTCCGCCGCGGTGGGCTACACCTTC.

The rearrangement joins TRBV5-4 to TRBJ2-5; 7 bases are shared with TRBD2. With 4 bases clipped from V and 5 bases from J, the junction kept 14 bases outside the gene matches. Looked up from germline, CDR1 is SGHNT and CDR2 is YYREEE (reference sequence). The CDR3 is made up of 16 amino acids. In nucleotides, the CDR3 is TGTGCCAGCAGCCCACCACCTAGCGGCCTAGTGGAGACCCAGTACTTC. It specifies CASSPPPSGLVETQYF. The entire variable domain, with the rest obtained from reference TRBV5-4 and TRBJ2-5, is as follows: ETGVTQSPTHLIKTRGQQVTLRCSSQSGHNTVSWYQQALGQGPQFIFQYYREEENGRGNFPPRFSGLQFPNYSSELNVNALELDDSALYLCASSPPPSGLVETQYFGPGTRLLVL.

This clone has a handful of counts. J is TRBJ1-1 and V is TRBV7-9; D gene unclear. The CDR3 sequence is 14 residues long. Germline CDR1 is SEHNR and CDR2 is FQNEAQ (reference sequence). Deletions cut 5 bases from V and 0 bases from J, with 10 bases between. CDR3 DNA: TGTGCCAGCAGCGGTATCGGCTTGAACACTGAAGCTTTCTTT. As protein: CASSGIGLNTEAFF.

CDR3: CASSQTGTSYEQYF. As DNA, the CDR3 is TGTGCCAGCAGTCAGACAGGGACCTCCTACGAGCAGTACTTC. The chain is built from TRBV6-1 and TRBJ2-7, with 7 bases matching TRBD1. The CDR3 loop spans 14 amino acids. After removal of 5 bases from V and 0 bases from J, the junction contained 4 bases not matched to a gene. Germline V gene data show CDR1 as MNHNS and CDR2 as SASEGT.

This chain connects TRBV30 to TRBJ1-3; TRBD1 agrees at 11 bases. V was clipped by 3 bases and J by 4 bases; unmatched bases: 8. The CDR3 has 16 residues. From germline, CDR1 is GTSNPN and CDR2 SVGIG (reference sequence). This CDR3 is CAWSRLGQGVGNTIYF. The CDR3 coding sequence is TGTGCCTGGAGCCGTCTGGGACAGGGGGTAGGAAACACCATATATTTT.

Comments on this clone: Other DNA sequences in the same sample also yield this CDR3. Here the CDR3 reads CAWSGGRYQPQHF. DNA of the CDR3: TGTGCCTGGAGTGGGGGCCGATATCAGCCCCAGCATTTT. The rearrangement joins TRBV30 to TRBJ1-5, with D possibly matching TRBD1 (5 bases). V lost 1 base and J 5 bases, leaving 9 bases between the germline ends. The germline CDR1 and CDR2 sequences are GTSNPN and SVGIG (reference sequence). The CDR3 has 13 amino acids.

The sample holds a few counts of this clone. V is TRBV29-1 and J is TRBJ1-5, with D unclear. There are 13 residues in the CDR3. Germline assignment: CDR1 SQVTM and CDR2 ANQGSEA. Trimming shortened V by 4 bases and J by 4 bases, and 11 bases separated the two germline ends. The CDR3 DNA follows: TGCAGCGTTGCTTTCGGCAGGAATCAGCCCCAGCATTTT. Encoded protein: CSVAFGRNQPQHF. Based on the CDR3 plus reference TRBV29-1 and TRBJ1-5, the full variable domain is SAVISQKPSRDICQRGTSLTIQCQVDSQVTMMFWYRQQPGQSLTLIATANQGSEATYESGFVIDKFPISRPNLTFSTLTVSNMSPEDSSIYLCSVAFGRNQPQHFGDGTRLSIL.

This clone has a handful of counts. The genes are TRBV25-1 and TRBJ1-2; D not resolved. Germline-derived CDR1 and CDR2 are MGHDK and SYGVNS. The CDR3 is made up of 12 amino acids. Trimming shortened V by 7 bases and J by 8 bases, and 14 bases separated the two germline ends. The DNA of the CDR3 is TGTGCCAGCAACGACTGGGGAGGCGGCTACACCTTC. Translation gives CASNDWGGGYTF.

This clone was found many times. The chain uses TRBV13 and TRBJ1-1; unclear D gene. Germline V CDR1 and CDR2: PRHDT, FYEKMQ (reference sequence). Trimming stripped 5 bases from V and 6 bases from J, with 16 bases between. The CDR3 length is 14 residues. The CDR3, as DNA: TGTGCCAGCAGCGTGACGAAACGGCGGGCTGAAGCTTTCTTT. This translates into CASSVTKRRAEAFF.

The V and J genes are TRBV5-1 and TRBJ2-5; D might be TRBD2 (6 bases). Germline V gene sequence: CDR1 SGHRS, CDR2 YFSETQ. The ends were cut back, 4 bases at V and 5 bases at J, with 9 bases in the middle. The CDR3 is 12 residues long. The CDR3 DNA follows: TGCGCCAGCAGCGGAGGGTCGGAGACCCAGTACTTC. It translates to CASSGGSETQYF.

This clone was seen a single time. The CDR3 coding sequence is TGTGCCAGCAGTGAAGGTCCACAGGTTAGGGATGAGCAGTTCTTC. This gives the protein CASSEGPQVRDEQFF. V usage is TRBV6-1 and J usage is TRBJ2-1, with D tentatively TRBD1 (5 bases). CDR1 and CDR2 (germline): MNHNS, SASEGT. CDR3 size: 15 residues. V gave up 1 base and J gave up 8 bases, with 15 bases separating them.

A note on this clone: Other DNA sequences within the sample encode an identical CDR3. This chain connects TRBV30 to TRBJ1-5; TRBD1 is a possible D gene (5 bases). The V end lost 4 bases, the J end lost 1 base, and 8 bases lay between the germline ends. Germline CDR1 reads GTSNPN; CDR2 reads SVGIG (reference sequence). The CDR3 is 13 amino acids. CDR3 in amino acids: CAWNRGSNQPQHF. The CDR3 DNA follows: TGTGCCTGGAATCGGGGCAGCAATCAGCCCCAGCATTTT.